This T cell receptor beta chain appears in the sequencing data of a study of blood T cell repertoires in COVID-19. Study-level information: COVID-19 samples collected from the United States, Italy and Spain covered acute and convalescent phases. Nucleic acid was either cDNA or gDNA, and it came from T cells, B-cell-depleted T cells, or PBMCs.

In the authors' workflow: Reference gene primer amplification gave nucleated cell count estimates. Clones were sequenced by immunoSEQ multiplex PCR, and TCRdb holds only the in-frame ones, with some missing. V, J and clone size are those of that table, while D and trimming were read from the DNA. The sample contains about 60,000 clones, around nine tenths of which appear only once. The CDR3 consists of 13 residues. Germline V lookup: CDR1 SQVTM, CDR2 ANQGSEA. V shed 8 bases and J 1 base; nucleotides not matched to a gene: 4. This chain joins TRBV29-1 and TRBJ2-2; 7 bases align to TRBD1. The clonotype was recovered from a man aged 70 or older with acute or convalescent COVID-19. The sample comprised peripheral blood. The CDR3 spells CSFGTVNTGELFF. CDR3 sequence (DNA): TGCAGCTTCGGGACAGTGAACACCGGGGAGCTGTTTTTT.